These 9 T cell receptor beta chains share one sample of origin, sequenced in a study of T cells in Graves' hyperthyroidism and ophthalmopathy. Researchers took RNA transcripts and amplified the TCR beta CDR3 regions from them. Initially, a first-round RT-PCR of the TCR CDR3 employed the HTBI primer set. TCRdb reanalysed the multiplex PCR reads using MiXCR and keeps one entry per CDR3 protein. The sample lists approximately 400,000 distinct CDR3 sequences, approximately 13% seen once, with 11% in the top ten. Sequencing input: blood. The source of these receptors is a woman aged 55-70 years with Graves' hyperthyroidism.

In this sample, this clonotype turned up many times. J is TRBJ2-3 and V is TRBV5-1; 13 bases agree with TRBD2. The CDR3 has 17 residues. Germline V CDR1 and CDR2: SGHRS, YFSETQ. With 3 bases clipped from V and 3 bases from J, the junction kept 7 bases outside the gene matches. The CDR3 nucleotides read TGCGCCAGCAGCTCGGGAGGGACTAGCGGGATTACAGATACGCAGTATTTT. Translating gives CASSSGGTSGITDTQYF.

Ten or more counts support this clonotype. The chain employs TRBV5-1 and TRBJ2-7; TRBD2 might be the D (6 bases). The CDR3 is 17 residues long. CDR1 and CDR2 (germline): SGHRS, YFSETQ. The V end lost 5 bases, the J end lost 5 bases, and 26 bases lay between the germline ends. CDR3 in amino acids: CASSFGWYGGISHEQYF. Here the CDR3 DNA reads TGCGCCAGCAGTTTCGGGTGGTACGGCGGGATATCCCACGAGCAGTACTTC.

This clonotype was counted at least ten times. CDR3 DNA: TGTGCCACCAGCAGAGGGGACAGAAACAACAATGAGCAGTTCTTC. It yields the protein CATSRGDRNNNEQFF. The V gene is TRBV15, the J gene TRBJ2-1; TRBD1 matches 7 bases. The CDR3 sequence is 15 residues long. CDR1 LNHNV and CDR2 YYDKDF come from the germline V gene (reference sequence). After removal of 1 base from V and 5 bases from J, the junction contained 5 bases not matched to a gene. Full variable domain (outside the CDR3, taken from reference TRBV15 and TRBJ2-1): DAMVIQNPRYQVTQFGKPVTLSCSQTLNHNVMYWYQQKSSQAPKLLFHYYDKDFNNEADTPDNFQSRRPNTSFCFLDIRSPGLGDTAMYLCATSRGDRNNNEQFFGPGTRLTVL.

In this sample, this clonotype turned up many times. The chain is built from TRBV28 and TRBJ2-1; 10 bases are a match to TRBD2. The CDR3 length is 15 residues. Germline CDR1 and CDR2: MDHEN and SYDVKM. The junction had 5 bases not matched to a gene; V was cut back by 5 bases and J by 4 bases. DNA of the CDR3: TGTGCCAGCAGTCCTGGACTAGCGGAGTACAATGAGCAGTTCTTC. Protein sequence: CASSPGLAEYNEQFF.

In DNA form, the CDR3 reads TGTGCCAGCAGTCGTAGGGGGAGTGAGCAGTTCTTC. Its protein is CASSRRGSEQFF. V gene TRBV12-3 or TRBV12-4 combines with J gene TRBJ2-1, with D perhaps matching TRBD1 (6 bases). CDR3 length equals 12 residues. Trimming pared 5 bases from V and 9 bases from J, leaving 11 bases between.

This clonotype was detected a few times. The J gene is TRBJ2-1, the V gene TRBV2; TRBD2 matches at 7 bases. The CDR3 consists of 13 residues. Germline CDR1 SNHLY, CDR2 FYNNEI. Trimming removed 6 bases from V and 4 bases from J; junction bases left unmatched: 3. The CDR3 coding sequence is TGTGCCAGCAGAGGGGAGGGATACAATGAGCAGTTCTTC. This codes for CASRGEGYNEQFF.

This clonotype was counted ten times or more. The chain uses TRBV2 and TRBJ2-1; 8 nucleotides match TRBD1. CDR1 and CDR2 (germline): SNHLY, FYNNEI. The ends lost 4 bases at V and 9 bases at J; junction bases unmatched: 5. This CDR3 has 13 residues. CDR3 sequence (DNA): TGTGCCAGCAGTGGGCAGGGGGCGGGTGAGCAGTTCTTC. Translated: CASSGQGAGEQFF.

This clonotype was recorded a few times. The chain recombines TRBV18 with TRBJ2-3; no clear D gene. Germline V gene data show CDR1 as KGHSH and CDR2 as LQKENI. V was trimmed by 5 bases and J by 2 bases, leaving 8 bases between them. CDR3 size: 13 residues. CDR3 in DNA: TGTGCCAGCTCAAAAATAACCACAGATACGCAGTATTTT. Translation gives CASSKITTDTQYF.

This clonotype was recorded many times. The chain employs TRBV2 and TRBJ1-2; 9 positions agree with TRBD1. J lost 7 bases, V lost 4 bases, and 4 bases had no gene match. Germline CDR1 is SNHLY and CDR2 is FYNNEI. CDR3 length equals 13 residues. The CDR3 nucleotides are TGTGCCAGCAGTGGGGACAGGGAATCTGGCTACACCTTC. Its protein product is CASSGDRESGYTF.